This T cell receptor (beta chain) appears in the sequencing data of a study of shared clonotypes between healthy human individuals. The naive CD8 subset, CD45RO-negative cells positively selected for CCR7, excluded terminally differentiated effector memory CD45RA+ cells. CDR3 size: 17 residues. Germline V lookup: CDR1 SGHVS, CDR2 FQNEAQ. V lost 1 base and J lost 2; bases outside the gene matches: 8. Sequencing used immunoSEQ multiplex PCR; TCRdb keeps in-frame clones, though not all of them. This sample has just over 2,000,000 clones, with approximately 94% found just once. The origin of this receptor is a man younger than 35 in good health. V usage is TRBV7-8 and J usage is TRBJ2-7, with 10 bases identical to TRBD2. The sample was naive CD8+ T cells sorted from blood. The CDR3 loop is CASSLGLAGAGTYEQYF. The CDR3 nucleotides read TGTGCCAGCAGCTTAGGACTAGCGGGTGCTGGGACCTACGAGCAGTACTTC. The variable domain in full, completed from reference TRBV7-8 and TRBJ2-7, reads GAGVSQSPRYKVAKRGQDVALRCDPISGHVSLFWYQQALGQGPEFLTYFQNEAQLDKSGLPSDRFFAERPEGSVSTLKIQRTQQEDSAVYLCASSLGLAGAGTYEQYFGPGTRLTVT.